This T cell receptor (beta chain) was recovered during a study of blood T cell repertoires in COVID-19 (dated by TCRdb to 2018 to 2020). Regarding the study in general: Samples covering the acute and convalescent phases of COVID-19 were provided by collaborators in the United States, Italy and Spain. The dataset comprised deeply sampled blood TCRbeta repertoires from subjects exposed to, actively infected with, or recovered from COVID-19. The sample metadata nearly always contained a de-identified subject ID, COVID-19 status, age in years and sex. Where available, HLA class I and class II types were taken from metadata supplied by the sample provider and were not determined by assay-based typing. The repertoires were released in a freely available public database meant as a resource for research on the immune response to SARS-CoV-2. The samples were drawn from two sources: the first 160 participants of the ongoing ImmuneRACE study, and 1,000 to 1,500 subjects contributed by 6 global collaborators. The prospective study material was composed of cDNA or gDNA derived from T cells, B-cell-depleted T cells, or PBMCs. Overall study results and their limits: The amount of clinical and demographic metadata varied by source and participant and was provided uncurated.

A note on this clone: Its antigen target is currently unknown. No base qualities exist here, and no much larger clone lies one base off it.

The CDR3 numbers 14 residues from cysteine through phenylalanine. Kept here is only the CDR3 DNA, which spans 42 bases and is read in frame from base 1. CDR1 SNHLY and CDR2 FYNNEI were looked up in the germline V gene. Unmatched junction bases come to 7, with V trimmed by 5 bases and J by 5 bases. TCRbeta CDR3 regions were amplified from genomic DNA using the immunoSEQ Assay, a bias-controlled multiplex PCR. Per the original workflow: Within the assay, amplification of reference gene primers was used to estimate how many nucleated cells each sample contained. To quantify the absolute abundance of each unique TCRbeta CDR3 rearrangement, sequence reads were collapsed and filtered. Productive Simpson clonality was computed per sample as the square root of Simpson's diversity index over productive rearrangements. Sourced from immuneACCESS, this table was stored by TCRdb with only in-frame sequences that have V and J called. A share of the clones is absent; for the studies checked, an unresolved V gene accounts for under half, and the remainder has no known explanation. V, J and clone size are taken as reported in that table, and D and trimming were inferred from the DNA itself. The sample table records 250,000 to 300,000 clones; about nine tenths of these occur just once. The ten top clones hold about 2% of the sample.

Samples from volunteer blood donors who had recovered from COVID-19 were contributed by a second Seattle source. Whole blood was collected in K2EDTA tubes by collaborating institutions according to the institutions' own protocols. Collaborator samples were shipped for TCRbeta analysis as frozen whole blood, isolated PBMCs, or DNA extracted from either sample type. The rearrangement combines TRBV2 with TRBJ2-5; 8 bases in the junction line up with TRBD1. The receptor's source is a woman between 45 and 65 years old who had recovered from COVID-19. Sequencing used peripheral blood. The CDR3 amino acid sequence is: CASSYRTGTETQYF. The DNA sequence reads TGTGCCAGCAGTTATCGGACAGGGACGGAGACCCAGTACTTC.